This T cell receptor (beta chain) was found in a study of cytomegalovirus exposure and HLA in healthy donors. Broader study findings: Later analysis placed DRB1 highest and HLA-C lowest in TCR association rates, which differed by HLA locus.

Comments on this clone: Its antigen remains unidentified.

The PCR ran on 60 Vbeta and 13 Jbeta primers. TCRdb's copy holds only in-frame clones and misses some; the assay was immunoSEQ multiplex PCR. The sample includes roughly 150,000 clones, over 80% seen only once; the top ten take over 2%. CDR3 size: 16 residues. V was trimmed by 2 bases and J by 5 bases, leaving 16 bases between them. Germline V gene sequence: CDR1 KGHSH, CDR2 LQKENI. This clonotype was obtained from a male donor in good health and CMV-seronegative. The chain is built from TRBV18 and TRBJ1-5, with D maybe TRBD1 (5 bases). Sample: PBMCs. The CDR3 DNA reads TGTGCCAGCTCACCATCATCGACAGCACCGCATCAGCCCCAGCATTTT. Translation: CASSPSSTAPHQPQHF.